This paragraph reports one T cell receptor beta chain. Its antigen is as yet unknown. Naive CD45RA+ and memory CD45RA-negative subsets were split from CD4+ cells. The data derive from a study of shared clonotypes between healthy human individuals. V gave up 6 bases and J gave up 1 base; unmatched junction bases: 4. In germline, CDR1 is LGHNT, CDR2 FRNRAP. This CDR3 comprises 14 residues. General observations from the study: An anticipated effect of sequencing depth on clonotype sharing among donors was recognized.

Per the study methods: Filtering differed because ImmunoSEQ produced junction-only sequences that carried no quality scores. The protocol was immunoSEQ multiplex PCR, while the TCRdb copy is restricted to in-frame clones and leaves out a portion. V and J calls and clone size are copied from that table; D and trimming were computed from the DNA. Of more than 900,000 clones listed, about 80% are singletons. The origin of this receptor is a man aged 18 to 29 in good health. Some clones in this sample may be carry-over from other donors' samples. The sample taken for sequencing was memory CD4+ T cells from PBMCs. Subset given: CD45RA-negative fraction. The chain joins TRBV12-5 to TRBJ2-3, with 7 bases aligning to TRBD1. This CDR3 is CASGSTGGTDTQYF. The DNA of the CDR3 is TGTGCTAGTGGCAGTACAGGGGGCACAGATACGCAGTATTTT.